The rows below give T cell receptor beta chains drawn from one sample of a study of T-cell memory formation after mild COVID-19. TCRdb reprocessed the 5' RACE reads via MiXCR and lists one record per CDR3 protein. This sample has some 300,000 distinct CDR3 sequences, with more than 20% found just once. The sequenced material came from PBMCs or a T cell subset sorted from them (not recorded which). The source is a man aged 18 to 29 who had mild COVID-19 (a few samples of this study predate the infection). Cell type and time point are not known. CDR3s include the opening cysteine and the closing phenylalanine or tryptophan. A D gene is named only where the DNA matches it firmly. Clone size is given for some rows only: seen once, a few or many times, or a class if the clone is expanded.

NA	TRBJ1-6	TRBD1	TRBV20-1	CSARQGAENSPLHF	TGCAGTGCTCGCCAGGGGGCGGAGAATTCACCCCTCCACTTT
NA	TRBJ1-2	NA	TRBV20-1	CSAGEQALYGYTF	TGCAGTGCAGGGGAACAGGCCCTCTATGGCTACACCTTC
NA	TRBJ2-7	NA	TRBV18	CASSSQGSEQYF	TGTGCCAGCTCATCTCAGGGAAGCGAGCAGTACTTC
few	TRBJ2-7	NA	TRBV18	CASSRDSLYEQYF	TGTGCCAGCTCACGAGACAGCCTCTACGAGCAGTACTTC
NA	TRBJ2-6	NA	TRBV7-2	CASSADNSGANVLTF	TGTGCCAGCAGCGCGGACAACTCTGGGGCCAACGTCCTGACTTTC
few	TRBJ2-2	NA	TRBV5-1	CASSLPVRNTGELFF	TGCGCCAGCAGTCTCCCAGTACGGAACACCGGGGAGCTGTTTTTT
many	TRBJ1-4	TRBD1	TRBV5-1	CASSLGQGSEKLFF	TGCGCCAGCAGCTTGGGACAGGGGAGTGAAAAACTGTTTTTT
NA	TRBJ1-2	NA	TRBV7-6	CASSVSVSPLSTGYTF	TGTGCCAGCAGCGTTAGCGTTTCGCCGCTTAGTACAGGCTACACCTTC
few	TRBJ2-2	NA	TRBV12-3/TRBV12-4	CASTFRRGDTGELFF	TGTGCCAGCACCTTTAGGAGGGGGGACACCGGGGAGCTGTTTTTT
NA	TRBJ2-3	TRBD2	TRBV20-1	CSASGGAVADTQYF	TGCAGCGCGAGCGGGGGGGCCGTGGCAGATACGCAGTATTTT
few	TRBJ2-3	TRBD1	TRBV12-3/TRBV12-4	CASSLRDRATDTQYF	TGTGCCAGCAGTTTAAGGGACAGGGCCACAGATACGCAGTATTTT
once	TRBJ1-2	NA	TRBV4-1	CASGLSRTNYGYTF	TGCGCCAGCGGCCTCAGCCGGACGAATTATGGCTACACCTTC
few	TRBJ2-3	TRBD2	TRBV3-1	CASSQGLAVTDTQYF	TGTGCCAGCAGCCAAGGACTAGCGGTGACAGATACGCAGTATTTT
NA	TRBJ1-2	NA	TRBV14	CASSQDRAGYTF	TGTGCCAGCAGCCAAGACAGGGCTGGCTACACCTTC
NA	TRBJ2-3	TRBD2	TRBV7-9	CASRERGESTDTQYF	TGTGCCAGCAGAGAACGGGGGGAGTCCACAGATACGCAGTATTTT
few	TRBJ2-5	NA	TRBV4-3	CASSQDRAREETQYF	TGCGCCAGCAGCCAAGATCGGGCCAGAGAAGAGACCCAGTACTTC
NA	TRBJ1-6	NA	TRBV5-6	CASSLDPGTVNSPLHF	TGTGCCAGCAGCTTGGATCCGGGTACGGTAAATTCACCCCTCCACTTT
NA	TRBJ2-3	TRBD2	TRBV11-2	CASSLRTSVPDTQYF	TGTGCCAGCAGCTTAAGGACTAGCGTCCCAGATACGCAGTATTTT
NA	TRBJ1-6	TRBD1	TRBV4-2	CASSQTGNSPLHF	TGTGCCAGCAGCCAGACAGGGAACTCACCCCTCCACTTT
few	TRBJ2-5	NA	TRBV7-2	CASSFYSGQETQYF	TGTGCCAGCAGCTTTTACAGCGGGCAAGAGACCCAGTACTTC
few	TRBJ2-7	NA	TRBV7-8	CASNTRWGLGGEQYF	TGTGCCAGCAACACGCGATGGGGCCTAGGGGGCGAGCAGTACTTC
NA	TRBJ1-2	NA	TRBV18	CASSPEISNYGYTF	TGTGCCAGCTCACCCGAAATCTCTAACTATGGCTACACCTTC
NA	TRBJ1-2	NA	TRBV28	CASRQAAYGYTF	TGTGCCAGCAGACAGGCCGCCTATGGCTACACCTTC
NA	TRBJ1-1	NA	TRBV5-1	CASSLGETALF	TGCGCCAGCAGCTTGGGGGAAACGGCTTTATTT
NA	TRBJ1-3	NA	TRBV4-3	CASSQAYGSGNTIYF	TGCGCCAGCAGCCAAGCGTACGGCTCTGGAAACACCATATATTTT
NA	TRBJ1-4	NA	TRBV7-9	CASTLLWANEKLFF	TGTGCCAGCACCCTGCTTTGGGCGAATGAAAAACTGTTTTTT
few	TRBJ2-1	TRBD2	TRBV27	CASSPRTSGGASNEQFF	TGTGCCAGCAGTCCACGGACTAGCGGGGGGGCGAGCAATGAGCAGTTCTTC
few	TRBJ2-6	NA	TRBV7-2	CASSLRQHSGANVLTF	TGTGCCAGCAGCCTAAGACAGCACTCTGGGGCCAACGTCCTGACTTTC
NA	TRBJ2-3	TRBD2	TRBV12-3/TRBV12-4	CASSSTGGDTDTQYF	TGTGCCAGCAGCTCCACGGGAGGTGACACAGATACGCAGTATTTT
NA	TRBJ1-1	NA	TRBV5-1	CASSPGDLNTEAFF	TGCGCCAGCAGCCCCGGCGACCTGAACACTGAAGCTTTCTTT
few	TRBJ2-7	NA	TRBV27	CASSLSGGSTYEQYF	TGTGCCAGCAGTTTATCAGGGGGTTCCACCTACGAGCAGTACTTC
few	TRBJ2-3	TRBD2	TRBV7-8	CASSLARVAGVGDTQYF	TGTGCCAGCAGCTTAGCGCGGGTAGCGGGGGTGGGGGATACGCAGTATTTT
NA	TRBJ2-3	TRBD2	TRBV4-2	CASSQDASGGPDTQYF	TGTGCCAGCAGCCAAGATGCTAGCGGGGGGCCAGATACGCAGTATTTT
few	TRBJ1-1	NA	TRBV20-1	CSARTTEPGPEAFF	TGCAGTGCTAGAACGACAGAACCAGGCCCTGAAGCTTTCTTT
NA	TRBJ2-5	NA	TRBV7-2	CASSATQETQYF	TGTGCCAGCAGTGCTACACAAGAGACCCAGTACTTC
few	TRBJ2-5	TRBD2	TRBV9	CASSSFGSGGSETQYF	TGTGCCAGCAGCTCTTTTGGAAGCGGGGGGTCGGAGACCCAGTACTTC
NA	TRBJ1-6	TRBD1	TRBV6-5	CASSFQGAASPLHF	TGTGCCAGCAGTTTTCAGGGGGCTGCTTCACCCCTCCACTTT
NA	TRBJ2-5	NA	TRBV5-1	CASSLQSTPGGGAQYF	TGCGCCAGCAGCTTGCAGTCTACTCCAGGGGGAGGGGCCCAGTACTTC
NA	TRBJ1-6	TRBD1	TRBV4-2	CASSQGVGQRINSPLHF	TGTGCCAGCAGCCAAGGCGTGGGACAGCGAATTAATTCACCCCTCCACTTT
NA	TRBJ2-5	TRBD1	TRBV29-1	CSVEGQGVKTQYF	TGCAGCGTTGAGGGACAGGGGGTGAAGACCCAGTACTTC
few	TRBJ1-2	TRBD1	TRBV28	CASQGQNYGYTF	TGTGCCAGCCAGGGACAGAACTATGGCTACACCTTC
few	TRBJ2-5	TRBD2	TRBV12-3/TRBV12-4	CASSIGLAGGGETQYF	TGTGCCAGCAGTATAGGACTAGCGGGGGGCGGTGAGACCCAGTACTTC
once	TRBJ2-3	TRBD2	TRBV14	CASSPRLASTDTQYF	TGTGCCAGCAGCCCTCGACTAGCTAGCACAGATACGCAGTATTTT
many	TRBJ2-7	TRBD2	TRBV5-6	CASSFLTRGEYEQYF	TGTGCCAGCAGCTTTCTCACCCGGGGGGAGTACGAGCAGTACTTC
NA	TRBJ2-6	NA	TRBV6-4	CASMGSGANVLTF	TGTGCCAGCATGGGCTCTGGGGCCAACGTCCTGACTTTC
NA	TRBJ2-4	NA	TRBV11-2	CASSLGRTFRLAKNIQYF	TGTGCCAGCAGCTTAGGACGGACTTTCCGCCTAGCCAAAAACATTCAGTACTTC
few	TRBJ2-2	TRBD2	TRBV7-8	CASLRGTSGGTGELFF	TGTGCCAGCCTTAGAGGGACTAGCGGGGGCACCGGGGAGCTGTTTTTT
few	TRBJ2-2	NA	TRBV7-9	CASSLTGFVTGELFF	TGTGCCAGCAGCTTAACAGGGTTCGTCACCGGGGAGCTGTTTTTT
NA	TRBJ2-5	NA	TRBV21-1	CASRSQYF	TGTGCCAGCAGGTCCCAGTACTTC
NA	TRBJ1-5	NA	TRBV5-5	CASSLGLNNQPQHF	TGTGCCAGCAGCTTGGGGCTGAACAATCAGCCCCAGCATTTT
NA	TRBJ2-7	NA	TRBV4-1	CASSQDVGMSYEQYF	TGCGCCAGCAGCCAAGATGTGGGTATGTCCTACGAGCAGTACTTC
few	TRBJ1-4	TRBD1	TRBV7-9	CASSSYTGTGTTPTTNEKLFF	TGTGCCAGCAGCTCTTACACCGGGACAGGGACTACCCCCACAACTAATGAAAAACTGTTTTTT
NA	TRBJ1-1	NA	TRBV4-1	CASSQEEGHLNTEAFF	TGCGCCAGCAGCCAAGAAGAGGGACACCTGAACACTGAAGCTTTCTTT
few	TRBJ2-5	TRBD2	TRBV2	CASILFGAGARFQYF	TGTGCCAGCATTCTCTTCGGAGCGGGAGCGCGTTTCCAGTACTTC